This paragraph reports one TCR beta chain. It has no known antigen specificity. Per-nucleotide qualities are absent, and no much larger clonotype sits a single base away. This sample is part of a study of blood T cell repertoires in COVID-19 (TCRdb year 2020). Turning to the overall study: Samples covering the acute and convalescent phases of COVID-19 were provided by collaborators in the United States, Italy and Spain. Nearly every sample came with metadata listing a de-identified subject ID, COVID-19 status, age in years and sex. Where available, HLA class I and class II types were taken from metadata supplied by the sample provider and were not determined by assay-based typing. The repertoires were made available in a free public database intended to serve as a resource for research on the immune response to SARS-CoV-2. Subjects who had been exposed to COVID-19, were actively infected with it, or had recovered from it provided the deeply sampled blood TCRbeta repertoires that made up the dataset. Samples came from the ongoing ImmuneRACE study (first 160 participants) plus 1,254 subjects from 6 global collaborators. The prospective study material was composed of cDNA or gDNA derived from T cells, B-cell-depleted T cells, or PBMCs. Points the paper makes about the study in general: How much clinical and demographic metadata was included differed by source and by participant, and the metadata was provided uncurated.

Here V drops 4 bases and J drops 4 bases, and the junction holds 3 bases not matched to any gene. Counted from cysteine to phenylalanine, this CDR3 has 15 amino acids. Only the CDR3 portion is preserved as DNA: 45 bases, with reading frame beginning at the first base. Sequences LNHDA (CDR1) and SQIVND (CDR2) are obtained from the germline V gene (reference sequence). TCRbeta CDR3 regions were amplified from genomic DNA using the immunoSEQ Assay, a bias-controlled multiplex PCR. The paper's data handling went like this. The number of nucleated cells in each sample was estimated by amplification of reference gene primers within the assay. To quantify the absolute abundance of each unique TCRbeta CDR3 rearrangement, sequence reads were collapsed and filtered. Productive Simpson clonality was computed per sample as the square root of Simpson's diversity index over productive rearrangements. Imported from immuneACCESS, the table was reduced by TCRdb to in-frame sequences with V and J called. These copies leave out some clones; in studies compared against another copy, an unresolved V gene accounts for under half, and the cause of the remainder is not known. V and J calls and clone size are as listed in that table; D and trimming were resolved from the DNA. The sample table lists roughly 250,000 clones, 88% of them with a count of one. Of the sample, under 0.95% falls within the top ten clones.

Collaborating institutions collected whole blood in K2EDTA tubes following their own protocols. For TCRbeta analysis, collaborators shipped samples as frozen whole blood, isolated PBMCs, or DNA extracted from either of those sample types. The chain is made from TRBV19 and TRBJ2-6; TRBD1 matches 8 bases in the middle. The sequencing sample was made of peripheral blood. This clonotype was obtained from a woman in her twenties or thirties with acute or convalescent COVID-19. The bases read TGTGCCAGTAGTACGGACAGGGCCGGGGCCAACGTCCTGACTTTC. This codes for CASSTDRAGANVLTF. With all but the CDR3 taken from the reference TRBV19 and TRBJ2-6 genes, the full variable domain is: DGGITQSPKYLFRKEGQNVTLSCEQNLNHDAMYWYRQDPGQGLRLIYYSQIVNDFQKGDIAEGYSVSREKKESFPLTVTSAQKNPTAFYLCASSTDRAGANVLTFGAGSRLTVL.